The source of this T cell receptor (beta chain) is a study of blood T cell repertoires in COVID-19. Study information: PBMCs, B-cell-depleted T cells, or T cells provided the cDNA or gDNA that made up the material.

Germline values: CDR1 LGHDT, CDR2 YNNKEL (reference sequence). The CDR3 extends over 13 amino acids. Trimming took off 2 bases at V and 7 bases at J, with 6 bases between the two ends. TCRdb's copy holds only in-frame clones and misses some; the assay was immunoSEQ multiplex PCR. The table records about 280,000 clones, approximately 88% of them present only once. This clone has only a few counts. The sequencing sample was made of peripheral blood. This sequence originates from a young man with active or convalescent COVID-19. The genes are TRBV3-1 (or the pseudogene TRBV3-2) and TRBJ1-6; D uncertain. CDR3 amino acids: CASSQLANSPLHF. Here the CDR3 DNA reads TGTGCCAGCAGCCAACTCGCGAATTCACCCCTCCACTTT.